This record covers a single TCR beta chain. Its target is not known. The data originate from a study of neurological immune-mediated disorders. Study-wide points: Among expanded clones, no CDR3 amino acid sequences were shared across subjects, a pattern suggesting private repertoires in all groups.

Maryland, USA blood bank volunteers served as healthy controls. Where libraries were unsorted, they were derived from 2 million PBMCs stored at -80 degrees C. The germline V gene has CDR1 MGHDK and CDR2 SYGVNS. Trimming shortened V by 7 bases and J by 0 bases, and 16 bases separated the two germline ends. CDR3 size: 16 residues. Each CDR3 protein is one row after TCRdb ran MiXCR on the 5' RACE reads. The data contain under 85,000 distinct CDR3 sequences, about a tenth of them singletons. This clonotype was sampled from a man aged 35 to 55 in good health. Sequencing was performed on PBMCs. The chain couples TRBV25-1 to TRBJ2-1; D tentatively reads TRBD1 or TRBD2 (6 bases each). Here the CDR3 DNA reads TGTGCCAGCATCGGAGGGGGGAGCAGCTCCTACAATGAGCAGTTCTTC. Amino acids: CASIGGGSSSYNEQFF.